Sequencing of this T cell receptor (beta chain) was carried out in a study of T-cell memory formation after mild COVID-19 (dated by TCRdb to about 2021). In the study overall: Most TCR sequence clusters were specific to one of the two donors. Two young, previously healthy adult volunteers, one female and one male, were included in the cohort. T-cell clones expanding and contracting after mild COVID-19 in a couple of donors were tracked by longitudinal TCRalpha and TCRbeta repertoire sequencing.

Ficoll-Paque density gradient centrifugation was used to isolate PBMCs. Sequencing instrument: Illumina NovaSeq 6000. TCRalpha and TCRbeta cDNA libraries were constructed by 5'RACE with constant-segment primers, with sample barcodes and unique molecular identifiers being introduced. RNA was extracted from every sample with Trizol reagent. Amplification of the libraries took two PCR steps, and the second step added a second sample barcode plus Illumina TruSeq adapters. Sequencing of the libraries was done on an Illumina NovaSeq, producing 2 x 150 bp paired-end reads. Under the source paper's analysis protocol: The reads were demultiplexed and collapsed into UMI-guided consensus sequences using migec v1.2.7. Using mixcr v2.1.11, the UMI consensuses were aligned to TRA and TRB V and J templates and assembled into clonotypes. Expanded or contracted clonotypes were those called significant by both edgeR and NoisET, with noise models trained on biological replicates. edgeR calls used a false discovery rate-adjusted p below 0.01 and a log2 fold-change threshold of 1. As an exploratory analysis of dynamics, PCA with hierarchical clustering was applied to max-normalized trajectories of the 1000 most abundant clonotypes. Separately sequenced CD4+ and CD8+ repertoires were used to assign the CD4 or CD8 phenotype of responding clones. The raw public reads went through TCRdb reprocessing: fastp at Q25, MiXCR clone calling, in-frame beta chains kept. Rows are unified per CDR3 protein, each entry keeping the most common DNA and genes. The V and J calls and clone size are TCRdb's, not the authors'. The sample table shows about 560,000 distinct CDR3 sequences, and 15% to 20% are seen once. The ten top clones hold roughly 8.2% of the sample.

The full study reports these points: Clones that contracted from day 15 to 85 showed balanced CD4/CD8 phenotypes, whereas a second wave of clones that expanded from day 15 to 37 leaned towards CD4+. The second-wave clones that peaked on day 37 were not confirmed to be SARS-CoV-2 specific. The study covered only a couple of mild cases, and larger cohorts including severe cases with pre-infection samples were considered necessary. Contracting CD4+ clones were found mainly in CM and EM memory subsets, while CD8+ clones were enriched in EMRA. Some responding clones were found in pre-infection memory, which suggests that pre-existing cross-reactive memory T cells took part in the SARS-CoV-2 response.

Ends trimmed: V by 2 bases, J by 0 bases; bases unmatched to a gene: 11. The CDR3 runs 18 residues from the cysteine to the phenylalanine. Only the CDR3 DNA is retained, 54 bases long and in frame from the first base. According to the germline V gene (reference sequence), CDR1 reads MNHEY and CDR2 reads SMNVEV. To note about this clonotype: The specificity of this receptor is unknown. One base away there is no much larger clone; base qualities are not given.

The clonotype was recovered from an adult woman who had mild COVID-19 (a few samples of this study predate the infection). The sample titles of this study are shuffled in the database, so cell type and time point are left out; the donor was told from shared clones. Sequenced material: PBMCs or a T cell subset sorted from them (not recorded which). This chain is built from TRBV27 and TRBJ2-3, with 7 bases in between that match TRBD1. The DNA sequence is TGTGCCAGCAGTTTACTAGGCAGGGGGTCCCCCAGCACAGATACGCAGTATTTT. Its translation is CASSLLGRGSPSTDTQYF.